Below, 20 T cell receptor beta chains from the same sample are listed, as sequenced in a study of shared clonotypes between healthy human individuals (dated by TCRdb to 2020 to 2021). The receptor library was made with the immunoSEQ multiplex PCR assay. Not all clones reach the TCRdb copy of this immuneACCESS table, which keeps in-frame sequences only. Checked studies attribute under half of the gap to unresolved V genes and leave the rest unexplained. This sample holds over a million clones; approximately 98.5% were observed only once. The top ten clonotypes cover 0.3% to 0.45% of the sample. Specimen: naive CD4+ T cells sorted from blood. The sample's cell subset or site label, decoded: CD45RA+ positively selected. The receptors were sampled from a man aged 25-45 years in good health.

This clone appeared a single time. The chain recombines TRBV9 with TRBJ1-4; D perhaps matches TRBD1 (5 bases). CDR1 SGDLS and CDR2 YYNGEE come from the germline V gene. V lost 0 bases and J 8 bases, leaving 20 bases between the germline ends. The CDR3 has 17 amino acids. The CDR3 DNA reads TGTGCCAGCAGCGTAGGGGGAGTACAGGATTCTGGCGAAAAACTGTTTTTT. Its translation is CASSVGGVQDSGEKLFF. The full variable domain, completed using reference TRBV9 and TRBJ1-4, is DSGVTQTPKHLITATGQRVTLRCSPRSGDLSVYWYQQSLDQGLQFLIQYYNGEERAKGNILERFSAQQFPDLHSELNLSSLELGDSALYFCASSVGGVQDSGEKLFFGSGTQLSVL.

CDR3 residues: CASSGTARNQPQHF. DNA of the CDR3: TGTGCCAGTAGTGGGACAGCCCGGAATCAGCCCCAGCATTTT. This chain links TRBV19 with TRBJ1-5; 7 positions match TRBD1. The germline gives CDR1 LNHDA, CDR2 SQIVND (reference sequence). This CDR3 region has 14 residues. Germline trimming cut 5 bases from V and 4 bases from J; bases unmatched to any gene: 5.

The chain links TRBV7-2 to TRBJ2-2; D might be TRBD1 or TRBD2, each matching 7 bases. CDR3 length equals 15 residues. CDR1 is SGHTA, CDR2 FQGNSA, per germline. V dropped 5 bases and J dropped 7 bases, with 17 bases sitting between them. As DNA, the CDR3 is TGTGCCAGCAGCGAGGCAGGGGGGGGACGCGGGGAGCTGTTTTTT. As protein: CASSEAGGGRGELFF.

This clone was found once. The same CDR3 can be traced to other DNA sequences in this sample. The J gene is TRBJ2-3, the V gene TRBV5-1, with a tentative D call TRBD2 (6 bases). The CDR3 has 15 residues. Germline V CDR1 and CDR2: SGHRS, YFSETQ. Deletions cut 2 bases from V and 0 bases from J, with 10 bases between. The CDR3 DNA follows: TGCGCCAGCAGCTTTAGCGGAGCTAGCACAGATACGCAGTATTTT. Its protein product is CASSFSGASTDTQYF.

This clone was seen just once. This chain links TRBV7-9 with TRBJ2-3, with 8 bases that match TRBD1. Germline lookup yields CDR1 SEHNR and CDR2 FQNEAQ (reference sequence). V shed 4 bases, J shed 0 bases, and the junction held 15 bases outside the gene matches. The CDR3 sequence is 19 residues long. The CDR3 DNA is TGTGCCAGCAGCTCCAGCCAGGGGGCGCTCCCCTCTAGCACAGATACGCAGTATTTT. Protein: CASSSSQGALPSSTDTQYF.

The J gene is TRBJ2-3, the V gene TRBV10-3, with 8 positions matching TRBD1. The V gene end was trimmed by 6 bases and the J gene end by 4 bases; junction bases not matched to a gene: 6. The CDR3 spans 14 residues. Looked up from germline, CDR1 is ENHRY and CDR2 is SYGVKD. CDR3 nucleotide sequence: TGTGCCATCAGAGGACAGGGCGCATCAGATACGCAGTATTTT. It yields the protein CAIRGQGASDTQYF.

CDR3 sequence: CASSFFTGGPSGNTIYF. The CDR3 DNA reads TGTGCCAGCAGCTTCTTTACAGGGGGCCCCTCTGGAAACACCATATATTTT. The chain carries TRBV7-9 and TRBJ1-3; 9 bases align to TRBD1. Germline trimming cut 3 bases from V and 0 bases from J; bases unmatched to any gene: 6. CDR3 size: 17 residues. Germline V gene data show CDR1 as SEHNR and CDR2 as FQNEAQ (reference sequence). Full variable domain (rest looked up from reference TRBV7-9 and TRBJ1-3): DTGVSQNPRHKITKRGQNVTFRCDPISEHNRLYWYRQTLGQGPEFLTYFQNEAQLEKSRLLSDRFSAERPKGSFSTLEIQRTEQGDSAMYLCASSFFTGGPSGNTIYFGEGSWLTVV.

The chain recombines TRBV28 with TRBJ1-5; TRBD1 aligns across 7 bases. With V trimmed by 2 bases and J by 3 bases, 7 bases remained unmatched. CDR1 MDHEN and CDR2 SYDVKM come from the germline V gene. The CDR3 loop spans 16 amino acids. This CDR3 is CASSLMGRGINQPQHF. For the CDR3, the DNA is TGTGCCAGCAGTTTAATGGGCAGGGGGATCAATCAGCCCCAGCATTTT.

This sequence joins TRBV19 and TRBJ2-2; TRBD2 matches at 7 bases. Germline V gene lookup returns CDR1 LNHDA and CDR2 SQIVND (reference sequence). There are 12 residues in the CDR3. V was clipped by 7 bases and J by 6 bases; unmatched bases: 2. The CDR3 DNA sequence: TGTGCCAGTAAACTAGCGTCCGGGGAGCTGTTTTTT. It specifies CASKLASGELFF.

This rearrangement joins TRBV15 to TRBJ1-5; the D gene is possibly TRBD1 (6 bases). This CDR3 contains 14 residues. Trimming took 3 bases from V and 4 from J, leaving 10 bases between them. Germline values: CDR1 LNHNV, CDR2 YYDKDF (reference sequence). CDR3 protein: CATSRPQGNQPQHF. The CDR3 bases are TGTGCCACCAGCAGGCCCCAGGGGAATCAGCCCCAGCATTTT.

CDR3 region: CASTDPGPSSYEQYF. The CDR3 DNA reads TGTGCCAGCACCGATCCCGGGCCAAGCTCCTACGAGCAGTACTTC. The chain recombines TRBV28 with TRBJ2-7, with unresolved D. V was cut by 7 bases and J by 0 bases, with 16 bases left in between. CDR3 length: 15 amino acids. Germline V gene sequence: CDR1 MDHEN, CDR2 SYDVKM.

CDR3 sequence (DNA): TGTGCCAGCAGGCTCCGGGACACCTCCTACGAGCAGTACTTC. Residues: CASRLRDTSYEQYF. The rearrangement joins TRBV27 to TRBJ2-7, with a tentative D call TRBD1 (6 bases). Germline V gene data show CDR1 as MNHEY and CDR2 as SMNVEV (reference sequence). Trimming cost V 6 bases and J 0 bases, with 12 bases left between them. This CDR3 region has 14 residues.

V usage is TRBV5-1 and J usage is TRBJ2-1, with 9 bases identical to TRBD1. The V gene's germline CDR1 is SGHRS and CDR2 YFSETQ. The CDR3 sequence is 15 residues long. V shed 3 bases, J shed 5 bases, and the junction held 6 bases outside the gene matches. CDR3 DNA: TGCGCCAGCAGCTCTACTGGGACAGGGAACAATGAGCAGTTCTTC. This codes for CASSSTGTGNNEQFF. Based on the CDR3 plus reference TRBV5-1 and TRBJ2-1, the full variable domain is KAGVTQTPRYLIKTRGQQVTLSCSPISGHRSVSWYQQTPGQGLQFLFEYFSETQRNKGNFPGRFSGRQFSNSRSEMNVSTLELGDSALYLCASSSTGTGNNEQFFGPGTRLTVL.

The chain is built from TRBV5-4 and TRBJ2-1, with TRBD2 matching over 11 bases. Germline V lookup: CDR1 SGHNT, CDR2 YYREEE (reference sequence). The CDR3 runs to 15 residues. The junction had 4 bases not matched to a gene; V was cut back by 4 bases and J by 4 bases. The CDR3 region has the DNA TGTGCCAGCAGCATCCGACTAGCGGGATACAATGAGCAGTTCTTC. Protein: CASSIRLAGYNEQFF.

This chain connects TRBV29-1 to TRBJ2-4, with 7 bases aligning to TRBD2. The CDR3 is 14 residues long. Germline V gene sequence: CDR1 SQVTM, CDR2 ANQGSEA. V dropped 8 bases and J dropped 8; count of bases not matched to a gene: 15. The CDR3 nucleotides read TGCAGCTTCGGACAAAGCACCCGGGGGGACATTCAGTACTTC. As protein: CSFGQSTRGDIQYF.

CDR3 in DNA: TGTGCCAGTCGGGGTTCGGGAGGAAAACTGTTTTTT. Translated, it gives CASRGSGGKLFF. The V and J genes are TRBV28 and TRBJ1-4; D is ambiguous. V lost 9 bases and J 10 bases, leaving 15 bases between the germline ends. This CDR3 contains 12 residues. CDR1 is MDHEN and CDR2 is SYDVKM in the germline V gene.

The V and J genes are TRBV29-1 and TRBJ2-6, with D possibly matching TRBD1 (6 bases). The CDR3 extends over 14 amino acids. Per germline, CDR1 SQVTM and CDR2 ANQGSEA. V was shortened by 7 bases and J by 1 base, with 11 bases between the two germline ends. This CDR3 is CSAQQGSGANVLTF. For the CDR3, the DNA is TGCAGCGCCCAACAGGGATCTGGGGCCAACGTCCTGACTTTC.

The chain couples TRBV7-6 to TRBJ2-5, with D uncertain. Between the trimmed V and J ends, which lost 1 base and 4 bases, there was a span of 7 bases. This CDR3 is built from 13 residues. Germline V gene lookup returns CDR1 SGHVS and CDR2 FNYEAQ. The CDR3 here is CASSLVSRETQYF. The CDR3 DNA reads TGTGCCAGCAGCTTAGTTTCTCGAGAGACCCAGTACTTC. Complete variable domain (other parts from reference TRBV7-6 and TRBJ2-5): GAGVSQSPRYKVTKRGQDVALRCDPISGHVSLYWYRQALGQGPEFLTYFNYEAQQDKSGLPNDRFSAERPEGSISTLTIQRTEQRDSAMYRCASSLVSRETQYFGPGTRLLVL.

The CDR3 region has the DNA TGTGCCAGCAGCCGGACAGGGGATTGGGAGAATGAGCAGTTCTTC. This encodes CASSRTGDWENEQFF. The chain uses TRBV7-9 and TRBJ2-1, with 9 nucleotides matching TRBD1. The junction had 9 bases not matched to a gene; V was cut back by 5 bases and J by 7 bases. The CDR3 covers 15 residues. Per the germline V gene, CDR1 is SEHNR and CDR2 is FQNEAQ (reference sequence).

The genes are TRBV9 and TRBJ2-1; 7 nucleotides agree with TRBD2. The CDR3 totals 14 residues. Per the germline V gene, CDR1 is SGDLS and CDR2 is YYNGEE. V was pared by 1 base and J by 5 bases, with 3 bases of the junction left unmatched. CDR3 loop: CASSVSLANNEQFF. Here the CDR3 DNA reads TGTGCCAGCAGCGTATCACTAGCGAACAATGAGCAGTTCTTC.